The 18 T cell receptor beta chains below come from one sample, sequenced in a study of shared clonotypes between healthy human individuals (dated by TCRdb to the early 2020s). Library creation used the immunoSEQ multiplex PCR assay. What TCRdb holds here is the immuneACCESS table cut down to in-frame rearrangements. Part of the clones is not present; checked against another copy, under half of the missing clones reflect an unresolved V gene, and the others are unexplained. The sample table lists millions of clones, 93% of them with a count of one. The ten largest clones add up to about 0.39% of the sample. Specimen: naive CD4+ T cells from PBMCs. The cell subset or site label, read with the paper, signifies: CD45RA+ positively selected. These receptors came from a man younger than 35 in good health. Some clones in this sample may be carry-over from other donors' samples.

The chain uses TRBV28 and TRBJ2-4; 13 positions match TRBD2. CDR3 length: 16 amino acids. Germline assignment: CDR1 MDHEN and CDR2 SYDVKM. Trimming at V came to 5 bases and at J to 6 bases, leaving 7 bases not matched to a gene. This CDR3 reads CASSQGLAGMGNIQYF. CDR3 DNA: TGTGCCAGCAGTCAGGGACTAGCGGGAATGGGAAACATTCAGTACTTC.

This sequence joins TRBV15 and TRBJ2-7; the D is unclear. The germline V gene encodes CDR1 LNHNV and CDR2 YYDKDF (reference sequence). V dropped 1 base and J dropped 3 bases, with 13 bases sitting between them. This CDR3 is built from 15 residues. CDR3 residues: CATSRVGPTDYEQYF. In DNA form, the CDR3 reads TGTGCCACCAGCAGAGTCGGCCCAACGGACTACGAGCAGTACTTC.

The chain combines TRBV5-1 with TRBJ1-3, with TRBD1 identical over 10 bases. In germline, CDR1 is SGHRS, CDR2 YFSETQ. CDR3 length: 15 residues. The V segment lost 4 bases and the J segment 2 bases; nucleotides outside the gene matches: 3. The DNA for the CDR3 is TGCGCCAGCAGCCGGGGGACAGGGGCTGGAAACACCATATATTTT. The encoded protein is CASSRGTGAGNTIYF.

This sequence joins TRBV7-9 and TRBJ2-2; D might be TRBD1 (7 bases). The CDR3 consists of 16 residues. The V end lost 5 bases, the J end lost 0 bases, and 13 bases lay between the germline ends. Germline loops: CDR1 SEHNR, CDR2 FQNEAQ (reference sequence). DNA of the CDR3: TGTGCCAGCAGCCTAGGCGGGACAGCGAACACCGGGGAGCTGTTTTTT. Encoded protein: CASSLGGTANTGELFF.

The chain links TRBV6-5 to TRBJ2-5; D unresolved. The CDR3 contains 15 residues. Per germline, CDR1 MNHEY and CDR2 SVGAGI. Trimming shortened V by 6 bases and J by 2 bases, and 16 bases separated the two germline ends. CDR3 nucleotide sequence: TGTGCCAGCAGCCATACTCGGGCAAGTCAAGAGACCCAGTACTTC. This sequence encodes CASSHTRASQETQYF.

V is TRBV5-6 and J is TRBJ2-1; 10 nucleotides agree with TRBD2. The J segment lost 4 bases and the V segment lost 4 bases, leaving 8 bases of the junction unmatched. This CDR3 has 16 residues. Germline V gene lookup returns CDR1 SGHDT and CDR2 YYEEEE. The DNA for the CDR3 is TGTGCCAGCAGCCCTCGCAGGACTAGCGGATACAATGAGCAGTTCTTC. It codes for CASSPRRTSGYNEQFF.

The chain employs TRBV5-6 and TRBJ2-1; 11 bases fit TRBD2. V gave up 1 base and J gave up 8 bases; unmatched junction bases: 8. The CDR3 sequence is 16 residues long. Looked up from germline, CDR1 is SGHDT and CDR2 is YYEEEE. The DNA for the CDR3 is TGTGCCAGCAGCTTGCTTACTAGCGGGAGCGGTGATGAGCAGTTCTTC. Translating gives CASSLLTSGSGDEQFF.

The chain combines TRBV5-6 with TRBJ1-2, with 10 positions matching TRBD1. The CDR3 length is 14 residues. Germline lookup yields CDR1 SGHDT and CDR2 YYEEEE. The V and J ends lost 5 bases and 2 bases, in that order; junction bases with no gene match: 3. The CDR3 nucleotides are TGTGCCAGCAGGGGGACAGGGGCGAACTATGGCTACACCTTC. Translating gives CASRGTGANYGYTF.

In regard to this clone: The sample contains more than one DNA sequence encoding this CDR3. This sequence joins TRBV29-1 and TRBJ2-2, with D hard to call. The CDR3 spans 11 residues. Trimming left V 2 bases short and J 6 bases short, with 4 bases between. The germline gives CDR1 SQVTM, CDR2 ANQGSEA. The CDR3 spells CSVESSGELFF. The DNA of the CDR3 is TGCAGCGTTGAATCTTCCGGGGAGCTGTTTTTT.

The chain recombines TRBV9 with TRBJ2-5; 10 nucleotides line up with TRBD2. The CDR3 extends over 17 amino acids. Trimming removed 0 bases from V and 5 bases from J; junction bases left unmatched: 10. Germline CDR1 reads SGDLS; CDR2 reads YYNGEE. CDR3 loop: CASSVGLAGAFLETQYF. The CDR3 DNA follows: TGTGCCAGCAGCGTAGGTCTAGCGGGAGCTTTTTTGGAGACCCAGTACTTC.

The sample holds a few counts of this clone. The CDR3 region is CASSTPRDEAFF. DNA for the CDR3: TGTGCCAGCAGCACGCCCAGGGATGAAGCTTTCTTT. This chain uses TRBV5-4 with TRBJ1-1; D is perhaps TRBD1 (5 bases). The germline CDR1 and CDR2 sequences are SGHNT and YYREEE (reference sequence). The CDR3 covers 12 residues. V was trimmed by 4 bases and J by 7 bases, leaving 11 bases between them.

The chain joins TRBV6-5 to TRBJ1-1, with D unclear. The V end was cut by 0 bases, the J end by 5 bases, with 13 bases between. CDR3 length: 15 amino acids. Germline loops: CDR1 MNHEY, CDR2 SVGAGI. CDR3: CASSYSGLGRTEAFF. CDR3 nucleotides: TGTGCCAGCAGTTACTCGGGGTTAGGCAGGACTGAAGCTTTCTTT.

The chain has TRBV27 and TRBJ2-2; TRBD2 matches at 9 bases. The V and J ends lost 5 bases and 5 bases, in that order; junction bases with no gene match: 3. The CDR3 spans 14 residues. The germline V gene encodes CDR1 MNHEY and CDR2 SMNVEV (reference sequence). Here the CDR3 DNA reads TGTGCCAGCAGTCAGGCGGGAGGGACCGGGGAGCTGTTTTTT. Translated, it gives CASSQAGGTGELFF.

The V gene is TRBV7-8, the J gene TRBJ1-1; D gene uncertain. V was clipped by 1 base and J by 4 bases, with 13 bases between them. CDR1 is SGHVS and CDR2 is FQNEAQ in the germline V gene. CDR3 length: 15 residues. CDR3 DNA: TGTGCCAGCAGCTTAGTTCTCCGGTCGGGCACTGAAGCTTTCTTT. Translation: CASSLVLRSGTEAFF.

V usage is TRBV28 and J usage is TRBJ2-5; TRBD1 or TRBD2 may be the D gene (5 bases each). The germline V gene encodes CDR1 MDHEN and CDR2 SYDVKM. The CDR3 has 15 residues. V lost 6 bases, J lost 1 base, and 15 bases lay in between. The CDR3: CASSEGRQPQETQYF. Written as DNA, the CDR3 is TGTGCCAGCAGCGAGGGGAGACAGCCCCAAGAGACCCAGTACTTC.

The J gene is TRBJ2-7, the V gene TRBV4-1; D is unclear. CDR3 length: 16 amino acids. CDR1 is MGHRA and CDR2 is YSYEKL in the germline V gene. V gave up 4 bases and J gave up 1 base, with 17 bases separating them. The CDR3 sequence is CASSLQQDLKSYEQYF. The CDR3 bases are TGCGCCAGCAGCCTGCAGCAGGACCTCAAATCCTACGAGCAGTACTTC.

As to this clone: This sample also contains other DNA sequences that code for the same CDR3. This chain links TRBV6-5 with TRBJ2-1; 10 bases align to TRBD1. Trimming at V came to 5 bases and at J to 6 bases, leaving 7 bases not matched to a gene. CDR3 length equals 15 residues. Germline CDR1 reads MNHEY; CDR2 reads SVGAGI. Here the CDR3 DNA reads TGTGCCAGCAGTCCCGACAGGGGGCGATTCAATGAGCAGTTCTTC. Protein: CASSPDRGRFNEQFF.

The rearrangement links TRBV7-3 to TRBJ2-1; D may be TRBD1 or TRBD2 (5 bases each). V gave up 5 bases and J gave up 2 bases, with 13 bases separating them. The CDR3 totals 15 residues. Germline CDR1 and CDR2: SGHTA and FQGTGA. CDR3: CASSPGTATYNEQFF. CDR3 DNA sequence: TGTGCCAGCAGCCCCGGGACGGCTACCTACAATGAGCAGTTCTTC.